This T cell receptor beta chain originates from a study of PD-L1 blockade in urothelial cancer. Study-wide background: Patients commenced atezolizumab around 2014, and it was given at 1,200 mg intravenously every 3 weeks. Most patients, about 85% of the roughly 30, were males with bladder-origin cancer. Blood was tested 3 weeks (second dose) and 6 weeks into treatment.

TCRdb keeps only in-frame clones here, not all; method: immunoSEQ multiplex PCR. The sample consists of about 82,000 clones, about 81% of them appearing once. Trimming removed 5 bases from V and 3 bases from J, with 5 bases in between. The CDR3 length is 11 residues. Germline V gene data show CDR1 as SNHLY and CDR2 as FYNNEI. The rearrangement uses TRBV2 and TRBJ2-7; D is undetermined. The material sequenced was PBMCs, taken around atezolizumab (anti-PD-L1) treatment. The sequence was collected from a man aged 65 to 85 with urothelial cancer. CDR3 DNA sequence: TGTGCCAGCAGTACAGTCTACGAGCAGTACTTC. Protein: CASSTVYEQYF. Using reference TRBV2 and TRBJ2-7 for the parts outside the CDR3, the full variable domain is EPEVTQTPSHQVTQMGQEVILRCVPISNHLYFYWYRQILGQKVEFLVSFYNNEISEKSEIFDDQFSVERPDGSNFTLKIRSTKLEDSAMYFCASSTVYEQYFGPGTRLTVT.